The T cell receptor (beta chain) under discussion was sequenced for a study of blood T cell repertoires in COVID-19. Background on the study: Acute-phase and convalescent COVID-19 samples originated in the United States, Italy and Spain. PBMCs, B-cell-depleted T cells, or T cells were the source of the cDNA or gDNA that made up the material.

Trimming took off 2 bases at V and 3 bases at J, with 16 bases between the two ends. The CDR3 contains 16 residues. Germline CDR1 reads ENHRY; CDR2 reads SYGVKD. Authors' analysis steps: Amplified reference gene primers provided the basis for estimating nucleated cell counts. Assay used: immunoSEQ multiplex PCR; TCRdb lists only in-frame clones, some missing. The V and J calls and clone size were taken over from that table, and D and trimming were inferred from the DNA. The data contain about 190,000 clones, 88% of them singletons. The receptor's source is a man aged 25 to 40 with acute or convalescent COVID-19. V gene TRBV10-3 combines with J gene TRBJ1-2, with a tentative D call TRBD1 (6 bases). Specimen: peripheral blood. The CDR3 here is CAISEPGAPLYYGYTF. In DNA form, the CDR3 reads TGTGCCATCAGTGAGCCAGGGGCCCCCCTTTACTATGGCTACACCTTC.